This record concerns one T cell receptor (beta chain) sequence. This sample was included in a study of blood T cell repertoires in COVID-19. Measured with immunoSEQ multiplex PCR; TCRdb has only the in-frame clones, and not every one. This table holds about 200,000 clones, roughly 81% found once. The sample comprised peripheral blood. This TCR was recovered from a woman of 80 years or more with acute or convalescent COVID-19.

The CDR3 sequence: CSASTKNIQYF. The CDR3 nucleotides read TGCAGTGCTTCAACCAAAAACATTCAGTACTTC. J is TRBJ2-4 and V is TRBV20-1; no reliable D call. Germline-derived CDR1 and CDR2 are DFQATT and SNEGSKA (reference sequence). Trimming stripped 5 bases from V and 2 bases from J, with 4 bases between. The CDR3 length is 11 residues.